This TCR beta chain was profiled in a study of CD8+CD57+ T cells in acquired aplastic anemia. Genomic DNA, serving as template, underwent TCR beta VDJ and CDR3 profiling. In TCRdb, the reads were re-called with MiXCR into one record per CDR3 protein. This sample yields roughly 170,000 distinct CDR3 sequences, of which roughly 50% are seen a single time; 10% to 15% belongs to the top ten. Germline CDR1 reads SEHNR; CDR2 reads FQNEAQ (reference sequence). This CDR3 contains 15 residues. Trimming shortened V by 2 bases and J by 8 bases, and 18 bases separated the two germline ends. All patients picked for sequencing had shown, by flow cytometry, an expansion of CD8+CD57+ cells. In this sample, this clonotype turned up many times.

The origin of this receptor is a human donor with aplastic anemia. Sequencing input: sorted CD4+, CD8+, or CD8+CD57+ T cells (not recorded which) from PBMCs. The gene calls are TRBV7-9 and TRBJ1-1; no clear D gene. The CDR3: CASSLKGSTAGEAFF. As DNA, the CDR3 is TGTGCCAGCAGCTTAAAAGGCAGCACGGCTGGGGAAGCTTTCTTT. Full variable domain (remainder filled in from reference TRBV7-9 and TRBJ1-1): DTGVSQNPRHKITKRGQNVTFRCDPISEHNRLYWYRQTLGQGPEFLTYFQNEAQLEKSRLLSDRFSAERPKGSFSTLEIQRTEQGDSAMYLCASSLKGSTAGEAFFGQGTRLTVV.